One T cell receptor (beta chain) is described in this entry. The CDR3 length is 14 residues. Germline V gene sequence: CDR1 SEHNR, CDR2 FQNEAQ (reference sequence). V lost 5 bases and J 7 bases, leaving 14 bases between the germline ends. This entry is derived from a study of cytomegalovirus exposure and HLA in healthy donors. The PCR ran on 60 Vbeta and 13 Jbeta primers. Assay used: immunoSEQ multiplex PCR; TCRdb lists only in-frame clones, some missing. The top ten hold more than 4% of the sample, which has around 150,000 clones, more than 75% seen once. The sequenced sample was PBMCs. The chain links TRBV7-9 to TRBJ2-2; possible D gene TRBD1, 6 bases. This receptor was taken from a woman aged 25 to 45 in good health and CMV-seronegative. The chain's CDR3 is CASSPQGTGGELFF. CDR3 DNA: TGTGCCAGCAGCCCACAGGGAACGGGCGGGGAGCTGTTTTTT.